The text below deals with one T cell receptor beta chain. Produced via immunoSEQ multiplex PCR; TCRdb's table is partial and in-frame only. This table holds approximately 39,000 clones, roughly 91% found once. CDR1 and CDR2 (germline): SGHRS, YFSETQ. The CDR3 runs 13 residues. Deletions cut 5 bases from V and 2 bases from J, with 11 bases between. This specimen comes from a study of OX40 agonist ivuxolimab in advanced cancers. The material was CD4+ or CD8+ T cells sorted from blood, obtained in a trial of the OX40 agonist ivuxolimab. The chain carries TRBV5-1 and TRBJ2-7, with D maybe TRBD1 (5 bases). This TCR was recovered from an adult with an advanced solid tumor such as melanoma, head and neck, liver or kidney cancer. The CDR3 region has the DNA TGCGCCAGCAGGGACACGGACACCTACGAGCAGTACTTC. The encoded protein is CASRDTDTYEQYF. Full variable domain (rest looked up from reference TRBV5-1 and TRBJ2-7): KAGVTQTPRYLIKTRGQQVTLSCSPISGHRSVSWYQQTPGQGLQFLFEYFSETQRNKGNFPGRFSGRQFSNSRSEMNVSTLELGDSALYLCASRDTDTYEQYFGPGTRLTVT.